The present T cell receptor beta chain was sequenced within a study of blood T cell repertoires in COVID-19. About the study: Sources were T cells, B-cell-depleted T cells, or PBMCs; the material itself was cDNA or gDNA.

CDR1 is SGDLS, CDR2 YYNGEE, per germline. V lost 1 base to trimming and J lost 2 bases; unmatched junction nucleotides: 2. This CDR3 contains 15 residues. The table came from immunoSEQ multiplex PCR; TCRdb's copy has only in-frame clones and leaves some out. The repertoire holds roughly 320,000 clones, with over 75% as singletons. The chain links TRBV9 to TRBJ1-1, with 10 positions matching TRBD1. The receptor was derived from a human donor in a cohort sampled during active COVID-19. What was sequenced was peripheral blood. The CDR3 sequence is CASSVPTGGNTEAFF. The CDR3 DNA reads TGTGCCAGCAGCGTACCGACAGGGGGCAACACTGAAGCTTTCTTT.